Sequencing of this T cell receptor (beta chain) was carried out in a study of T cells in Graves' hyperthyroidism and ophthalmopathy. Trimming removed 1 base at V and 4 bases at J, with 13 bases between. Per the germline V gene, CDR1 is SGHVS and CDR2 is FNYEAQ. CDR3 length equals 15 residues. This clonotype has only one observation. Antigen unknown. The investigators amplified TCR beta CDR3 regions from RNA transcripts. The TCR CDR3 first-round RT-PCR relied on the HTBI primer set. Each CDR3 protein is one row after TCRdb ran MiXCR on the multiplex PCR reads. The repertoire has over 150,000 distinct CDR3 sequences, about a sixth of them found once; the top ten carry roughly 49%. Patients between 18 and 65 years old had hyperthyroidism, newly diagnosed and lasting under 2 months. Findings and limits, study-wide: With a median lead of around 5.9 months before onset, the model predicted ophthalmopathy. Clonotypes that were expanded in thyroid above 0.001 mostly appeared in blood too.

Source material: blood. This rearrangement joins TRBV7-6 to TRBJ1-2; D not resolved. The receptor comes from a woman in her forties or fifties with Graves' hyperthyroidism. As DNA, the CDR3 is TGTGCCAGCAGCTTAGGTCCGGGTACGGGCTATGGCTACACCTTC. Protein product: CASSLGPGTGYGYTF.